This T cell receptor beta chain comes out of a study of OX40 agonist ivuxolimab in advanced cancers. Method: immunoSEQ multiplex PCR; TCRdb's copy keeps in-frame clones and lacks some. The table has about 58,000 clones, approximately 87% seen once. Autoimmune disease history or systemic immunosuppression led to patients being barred. CDR1 and CDR2 (germline): SGHRS, YFSETQ. This CDR3 region has 14 residues. J was trimmed by 8 bases and V by 4 bases; bases with no gene match: 12. This receptor was taken from an adult with an advanced solid tumor such as melanoma, head and neck, liver or kidney cancer. Specimen: CD4+ or CD8+ T cells sorted from blood, collected in a trial of the OX40 agonist ivuxolimab. J is TRBJ2-7 and V is TRBV5-1; 7 nucleotides align to TRBD2. The CDR3 region is CASSGAPRSGKQYF. The DNA for the CDR3 is TGCGCCAGCAGCGGGGCCCCCAGGAGCGGGAAGCAGTACTTC.